The rows below give T cell receptor beta chains drawn from one sample of a study of shared clonotypes between healthy human individuals. The protocol was immunoSEQ multiplex PCR, while the TCRdb copy is restricted to in-frame clones and leaves out a portion. This table has some 200,000 clones, about 65% appearing once. The sample was memory CD4+ T cells sorted from blood. All receptors derive from a man aged 25-40 years in good health. CDR3s include the opening cysteine and the closing phenylalanine or tryptophan. The order of the fields is clone size, V gene, D gene, J gene, CDR3 protein, CDR3 DNA. The D gene is left open where the match is weak. Clone size is not always given. Where it is, it says once, few, many or a class for expanded clones.

>NA|TRBV5-1|TRBD1|TRBJ2-2
CASSGEGTGSTGELFF
TGCGCCAGCAGCGGCGAGGGGACAGGGAGCACCGGGGAGCTGTTTTTT
>few|TRBV11-2|NA|TRBJ2-1
CASSFGWGGNHVDEQFF
TGTGCCAGCAGCTTTGGATGGGGCGGGAATCACGTGGATGAGCAGTTCTTC
>NA|TRBV7-2|NA|TRBJ1-2
CASSLALNYGYTF
TGTGCCAGCAGCTTAGCGCTAAACTATGGCTACACCTTC
>NA|TRBV2|NA|TRBJ2-2
CASSEDLPQNTGELFF
TGTGCCAGCAGTGAAGACCTACCCCAGAACACCGGGGAGCTGTTTTTT
>NA|TRBV5-1|TRBD1|TRBJ1-2
CASSEGQSYGYTF
TGCGCCAGCAGCGAGGGACAGAGCTATGGCTACACCTTC
>NA|TRBV5-6|NA|TRBJ1-1
CASSFEDRNTEAFF
TGTGCCAGCAGCTTCGAGGACAGAAACACTGAAGCTTTCTTT
>NA|TRBV7-8|NA|TRBJ2-2
CASSKQRVGELFF
TGTGCCAGCAGTAAGCAACGGGTCGGGGAGCTGTTTTTT
>many|TRBV7-6|NA|TRBJ2-7
CASSLSGRTYEQYF
TGTGCCAGCAGCTTAAGCGGGCGGACCTACGAGCAGTACTTC
>NA|TRBV5-1|NA|TRBJ2-7
CASSFRPSHEQYF
TGCGCCAGCAGCTTCCGCCCATCCCACGAGCAGTACTTC
>NA|TRBV5-5|TRBD2|TRBJ2-1
CASSPGLAGVNEQFF
TGTGCCAGCAGCCCGGGACTAGCGGGAGTCAATGAGCAGTTCTTC
>once|TRBV2|TRBD2|TRBJ2-5
CASSVAGGNTETQYF
TGTGCCAGCAGTGTTGCGGGAGGGAACACAGAGACCCAGTACTTC
>once|TRBV9|TRBD1|TRBJ2-7
CASSPAGLGQGDEQYF
TGTGCCAGCAGCCCGGCCGGTTTGGGCCAGGGGGACGAGCAGTACTTC
>NA|TRBV15|TRBD1|TRBJ1-1
CATSRKGGGTEAFF
TGTGCCACCAGCAGAAAAGGGGGCGGGACTGAAGCTTTCTTT
>NA|TRBV2|TRBD2|TRBJ2-3
CASSVRGLAGVATQYF
TGTGCCAGCAGTGTTCGGGGACTAGCGGGAGTAGCTACGCAGTATTTT
>NA|TRBV4-2|TRBD2|TRBJ2-1
CASSQDVVGDYYNEQFF
TGTGCCAGCAGCCAAGATGTAGTTGGGGACTACTACAATGAGCAGTTCTTC
>NA|TRBV7-2|TRBD2|TRBJ2-2
CASSPSGGGSNTGELFF
TGTGCCAGCAGCCCATCTGGCGGGGGATCGAACACCGGGGAGCTGTTTTTT
>NA|TRBV5-4|NA|TRBJ2-7
CASNSQGARREGYEQYF
TGTGCCAGCAACTCACAGGGGGCGAGGCGGGAGGGGTACGAGCAGTACTTC
>NA|TRBV5-1|NA|TRBJ1-1
CASSSQVGQLMNTEAFF
TGCGCCAGCAGCTCCCAGGTTGGACAGCTAATGAACACTGAAGCTTTCTTT
>NA|TRBV9|NA|TRBJ2-5
CASSGQGFETQYF
TGTGCCAGCAGCGGCCAGGGTTTTGAGACCCAGTACTTC
>few|TRBV2|NA|TRBJ2-7
CASLIPGRSYEQYF
TGTGCCAGCCTCATACCGGGGCGTTCCTACGAGCAGTACTTC
>few|TRBV28|NA|TRBJ1-1
CASSTPQGPGTEAFF
TGTGCCAGCAGTACGCCACAGGGCCCTGGCACTGAAGCTTTCTTT
>NA|TRBV28|NA|TRBJ2-7
CASSLIGQPYEQYF
TGTGCCAGCAGTTTGATTGGACAGCCATACGAGCAGTACTTC
>NA|TRBV6-1|TRBD1|TRBJ2-7
CASSTGTGPYEQYF
TGTGCCAGCAGCACCGGGACAGGTCCCTACGAGCAGTACTTC
>NA|TRBV7-3|NA|TRBJ2-1
CASSPDPTSYNEQFF
TGTGCCAGCAGCCCCGACCCGACTAGTTACAATGAGCAGTTCTTC
>NA|TRBV11-3|TRBD1|TRBJ2-7
CASRNTRDRHLSYEQYF
TGTGCCAGCAGGAACACCCGGGACAGACATCTTTCCTACGAGCAGTACTTC
>NA|TRBV5-1|NA|TRBJ2-5
CASSADRGGTIQETQYF
TGCGCCAGCAGCGCCGACAGGGGAGGGACCATCCAAGAGACCCAGTACTTC
>NA|TRBV5-1|TRBD2|TRBJ2-3
CASSLGLAGADTQYF
TGCGCCAGCAGCTTGGGTCTAGCGGGGGCGGATACGCAGTATTTT
>NA|TRBV28|TRBD1|TRBJ2-3
CASREGGMRTDTQYF
TGTGCCAGCAGAGAAGGGGGCATGAGGACAGATACGCAGTATTTT
>NA|TRBV2|TRBD1|TRBJ2-3
CASTQDQKGAGVF
TGTGCCAGCACCCAGGACCAAAAGGGGGCAGGGGTTTTT
>NA|TRBV7-9|TRBD2|TRBJ2-2
CASSFGTSGHTGELFF
TGTGCCAGCAGCTTCGGGACTAGCGGACACACCGGGGAGCTGTTTTTT
>NA|TRBV5-5|TRBD2|TRBJ2-1
CASSLAGTRNNEQFF
TGTGCCAGCAGCTTGGCCGGGACTAGAAACAATGAGCAGTTCTTC
>NA|TRBV11-2|TRBD1|TRBJ1-1
CASSSPRGSEAFF
TGTGCCAGCAGCTCCCCCAGGGGGTCTGAAGCTTTCTTT
>NA|TRBV28|TRBD2|TRBJ2-3
CASSGRTSGSF
TGTGCCAGCAGTGGAAGGACTAGCGGGAGTTTT
>NA|TRBV5-5|TRBD1|TRBJ1-1
CASRSLGQGGGAFF
TGTGCCAGCCGATCCCTAGGACAGGGCGGTGGGGCTTTCTTT
>NA|TRBV6-5|NA|TRBJ2-7
CASSRSRYPGYEQYF
TGTGCCAGCAGTCGTTCTAGATATCCGGGCTACGAGCAGTACTTC
>NA|TRBV5-1|TRBD2|TRBJ2-5
CASSLGLTSGEETQYF
TGCGCCAGCAGCTTGGGCTTGACTAGCGGGGAAGAGACCCAGTACTTC
>NA|TRBV28|TRBD2|TRBJ2-7
CASRGGTSGRPEQYF
TGTGCCAGCAGGGGCGGGACTAGCGGGAGACCCGAGCAGTACTTC
>NA|TRBV5-6|TRBD2|TRBJ2-3
CASSWGGSADTQYF
TGTGCCAGCAGCTGGGGGGGTAGCGCAGATACGCAGTATTTT
>NA|TRBV5-1|NA|TRBJ1-4
CASSKDRGWEKLFF
TGCGCCAGCAGCAAGGACAGAGGCTGGGAAAAACTGTTTTTT
>NA|TRBV10-1|NA|TRBJ2-1
CASRGQGLNNEQFF
TGCGCCAGCAGAGGACAGGGACTAAACAATGAGCAGTTCTTC
>NA|TRBV5-1|NA|TRBJ2-3
CASSHIQVTDTQYF
TGCGCCAGCAGCCACATACAGGTAACAGATACGCAGTATTTT
>few|TRBV20-1|NA|TRBJ2-1
CSLDTGTQQFF
TGCAGTCTTGACACCGGGACTCAACAGTTCTTC
>NA|TRBV19|NA|TRBJ1-5
CASSPRPAQVFQPQHF
TGTGCCAGTAGTCCCAGACCAGCACAGGTTTTTCAGCCCCAGCATTTT
>NA|TRBV28|NA|TRBJ2-7
CATLRDDYEQYF
TGTGCCACCCTCCGGGACGACTACGAGCAGTACTTC
>NA|TRBV18|NA|TRBJ1-2
CASSVLDYGYTF
TGTGCCAGCTCGGTTCTTGACTATGGCTACACCTTC
>NA|TRBV2|TRBD2|TRBJ2-3
CASSARTSGTDTQYF
TGTGCCAGCAGTGCTCGGACTAGCGGGACAGATACGCAGTATTTT
>NA|TRBV30|NA|TRBJ2-3
CAWSVRDRTDTQYF
TGTGCCTGGAGTGTGCGGGACCGCACAGATACGCAGTATTTT